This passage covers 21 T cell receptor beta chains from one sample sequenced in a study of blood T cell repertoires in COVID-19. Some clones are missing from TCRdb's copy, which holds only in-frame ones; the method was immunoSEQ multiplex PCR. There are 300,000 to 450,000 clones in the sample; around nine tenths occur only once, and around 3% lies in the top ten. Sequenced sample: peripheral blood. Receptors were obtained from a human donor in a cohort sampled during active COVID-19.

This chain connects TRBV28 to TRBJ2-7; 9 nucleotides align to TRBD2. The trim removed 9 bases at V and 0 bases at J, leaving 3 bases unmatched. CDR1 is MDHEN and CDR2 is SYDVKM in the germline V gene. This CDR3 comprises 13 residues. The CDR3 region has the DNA TGTGCCAGTCATAGCGGGAGCTCCTACGAGCAGTACTTC. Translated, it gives CASHSGSSYEQYF.

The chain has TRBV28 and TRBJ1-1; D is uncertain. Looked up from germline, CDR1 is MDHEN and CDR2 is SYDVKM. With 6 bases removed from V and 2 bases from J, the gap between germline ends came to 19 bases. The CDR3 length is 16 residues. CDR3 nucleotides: TGTGCCAGCAGCCCGTACGTTGGCAGACTTAACACTGAAGCTTTCTTT. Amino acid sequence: CASSPYVGRLNTEAFF. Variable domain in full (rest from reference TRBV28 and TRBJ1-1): DVKVTQSSRYLVKRTGEKVFLECVQDMDHENMFWYRQDPGLGLRLIYFSYDVKMKEKGDIPEGYSVSREKKERFSLILESASTNQTSMYLCASSPYVGRLNTEAFFGQGTRLTVV.

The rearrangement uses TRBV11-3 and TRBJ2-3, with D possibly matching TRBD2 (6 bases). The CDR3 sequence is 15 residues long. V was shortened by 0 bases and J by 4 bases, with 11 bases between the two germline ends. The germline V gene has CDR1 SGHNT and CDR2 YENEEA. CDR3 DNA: TGTGCCAGCAGCTTAGACGGAGGGGAGTCAGATACGCAGTATTTT. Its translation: CASSLDGGESDTQYF.

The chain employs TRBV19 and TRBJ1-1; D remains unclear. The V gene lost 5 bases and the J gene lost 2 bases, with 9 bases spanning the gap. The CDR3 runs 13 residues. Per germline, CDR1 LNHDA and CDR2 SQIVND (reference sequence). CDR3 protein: CASSVGLNTEAFF. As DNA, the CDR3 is TGTGCCAGTAGTGTCGGACTCAACACTGAAGCTTTCTTT.

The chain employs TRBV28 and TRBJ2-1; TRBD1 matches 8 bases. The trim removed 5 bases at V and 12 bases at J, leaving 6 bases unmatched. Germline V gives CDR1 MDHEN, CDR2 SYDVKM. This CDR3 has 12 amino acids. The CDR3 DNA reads TGTGCCAGCAGTCTCACAGGGGGTGGGCAGTTCTTC. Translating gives CASSLTGGGQFF.

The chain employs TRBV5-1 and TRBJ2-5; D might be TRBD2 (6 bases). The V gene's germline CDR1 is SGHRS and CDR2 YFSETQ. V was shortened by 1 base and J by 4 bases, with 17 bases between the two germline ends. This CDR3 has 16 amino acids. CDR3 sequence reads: CASSLRNAGRGETQYF. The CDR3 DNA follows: TGCGCCAGCAGCTTGAGGAATGCGGGACGGGGAGAGACCCAGTACTTC.

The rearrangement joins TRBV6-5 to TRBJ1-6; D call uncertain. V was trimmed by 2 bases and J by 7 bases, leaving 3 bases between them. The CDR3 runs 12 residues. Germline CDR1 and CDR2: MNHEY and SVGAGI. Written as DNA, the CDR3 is TGTGCCAGCAGTTACCAAAATTCACCCCTCCACTTT. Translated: CASSYQNSPLHF.

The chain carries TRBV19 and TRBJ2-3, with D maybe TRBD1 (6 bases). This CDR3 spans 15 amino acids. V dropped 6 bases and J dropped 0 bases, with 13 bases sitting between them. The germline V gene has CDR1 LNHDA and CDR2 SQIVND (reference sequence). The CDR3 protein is CASRPLGQSTDTQYF. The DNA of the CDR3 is TGTGCCAGTAGGCCCCTAGGACAGAGCACAGATACGCAGTATTTT.

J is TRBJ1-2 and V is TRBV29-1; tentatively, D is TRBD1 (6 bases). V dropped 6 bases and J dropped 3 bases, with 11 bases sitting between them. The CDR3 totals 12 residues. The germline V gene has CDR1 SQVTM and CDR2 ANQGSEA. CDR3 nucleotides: TGCAGCGTGGACGCAGGGGACTATGGCTACACCTTC. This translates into CSVDAGDYGYTF.

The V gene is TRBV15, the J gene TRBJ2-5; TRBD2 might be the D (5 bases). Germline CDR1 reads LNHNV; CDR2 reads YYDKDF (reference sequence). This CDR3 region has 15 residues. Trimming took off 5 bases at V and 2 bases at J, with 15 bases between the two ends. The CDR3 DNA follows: TGTGCCACCAGCCCCTCACGGGGTCGGCAAGAGACCCAGTACTTC. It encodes CATSPSRGRQETQYF. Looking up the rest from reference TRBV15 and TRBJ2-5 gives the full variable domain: DAMVIQNPRYQVTQFGKPVTLSCSQTLNHNVMYWYQQKSSQAPKLLFHYYDKDFNNEADTPDNFQSRRPNTSFCFLDIRSPGLGDTAMYLCATSPSRGRQETQYFGPGTRLLVL.

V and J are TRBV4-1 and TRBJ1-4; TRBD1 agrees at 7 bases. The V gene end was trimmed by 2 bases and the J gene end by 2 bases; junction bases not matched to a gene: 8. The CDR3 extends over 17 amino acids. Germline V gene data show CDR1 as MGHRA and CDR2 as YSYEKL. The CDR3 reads CASSQLLRRGTNEKLFF. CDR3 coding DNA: TGCGCCAGCAGCCAACTCCTTCGCAGGGGGACTAATGAAAAACTGTTTTTT.

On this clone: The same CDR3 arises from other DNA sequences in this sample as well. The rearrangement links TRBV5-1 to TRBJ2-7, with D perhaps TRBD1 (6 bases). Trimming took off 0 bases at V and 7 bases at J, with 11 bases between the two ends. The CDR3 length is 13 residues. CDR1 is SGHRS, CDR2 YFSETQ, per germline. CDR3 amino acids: CASSLVEGGEQYF. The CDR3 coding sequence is TGCGCCAGCAGCTTGGTAGAAGGGGGAGAGCAGTACTTC. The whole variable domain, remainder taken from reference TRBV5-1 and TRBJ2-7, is KAGVTQTPRYLIKTRGQQVTLSCSPISGHRSVSWYQQTPGQGLQFLFEYFSETQRNKGNFPGRFSGRQFSNSRSEMNVSTLELGDSALYLCASSLVEGGEQYFGPGTRLTVT.

The DNA for the CDR3 is TGTGCCAGTACCATCCCCGGGGGGAATGAAAAACTGTTTTTT. Translation gives CASTIPGGNEKLFF. This chain joins TRBV19 and TRBJ1-4, with TRBD1 as a possible D gene (5 bases). Germline lookup yields CDR1 LNHDA and CDR2 SQIVND (reference sequence). The CDR3 totals 14 residues. V was pared by 7 bases and J by 5 bases, with 14 bases between.

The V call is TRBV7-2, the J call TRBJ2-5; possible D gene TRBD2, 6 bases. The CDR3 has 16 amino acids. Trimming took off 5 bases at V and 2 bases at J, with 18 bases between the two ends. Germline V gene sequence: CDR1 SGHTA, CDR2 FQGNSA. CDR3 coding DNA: TGTGCCAGCAGCCGCCAACTAGCTTCGGGGCAAGAGACCCAGTACTTC. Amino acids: CASSRQLASGQETQYF.

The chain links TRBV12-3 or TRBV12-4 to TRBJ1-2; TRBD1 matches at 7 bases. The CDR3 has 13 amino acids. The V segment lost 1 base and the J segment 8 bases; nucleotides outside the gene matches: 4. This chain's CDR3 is CASSLVRGQGYTF. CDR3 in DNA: TGTGCCAGCAGTTTAGTTAGGGGGCAAGGCTACACCTTC.

Written as DNA, the CDR3 is TGCGCCAGCAGCGACGCAGGGGGTACGGGTTACGAGCAGTACTTC. This codes for CASSDAGGTGYEQYF. The chain joins TRBV5-1 to TRBJ2-7; 7 nucleotides match TRBD1. Germline V gene data show CDR1 as SGHRS and CDR2 as YFSETQ. The V and J ends lost 4 bases and 4 bases, in that order; junction bases with no gene match: 11. The CDR3 totals 15 residues.

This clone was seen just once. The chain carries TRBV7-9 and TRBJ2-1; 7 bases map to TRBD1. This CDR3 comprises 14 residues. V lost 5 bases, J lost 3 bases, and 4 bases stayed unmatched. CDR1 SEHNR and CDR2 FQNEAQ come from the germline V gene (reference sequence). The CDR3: CASSPWTGYNEQFF. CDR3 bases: TGTGCCAGCAGCCCATGGACAGGCTACAATGAGCAGTTCTTC.

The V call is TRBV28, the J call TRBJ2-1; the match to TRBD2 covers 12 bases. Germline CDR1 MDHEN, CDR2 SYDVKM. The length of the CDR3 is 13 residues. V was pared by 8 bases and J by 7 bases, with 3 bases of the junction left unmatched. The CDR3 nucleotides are TGTGCCAGCGGACTAGCGGGACCGAATGAGCAGTTCTTC. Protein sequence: CASGLAGPNEQFF.

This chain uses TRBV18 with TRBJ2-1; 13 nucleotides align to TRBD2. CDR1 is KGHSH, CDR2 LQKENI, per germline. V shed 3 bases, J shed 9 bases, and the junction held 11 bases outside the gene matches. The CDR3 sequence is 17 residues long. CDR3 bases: TGTGCCAGCTCACCCGGACTAGCGGGAGAGGGACCGGCTGAGCAGTTCTTC. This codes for CASSPGLAGEGPAEQFF. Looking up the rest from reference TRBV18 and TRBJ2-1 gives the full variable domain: NAGVMQNPRHLVRRRGQEARLRCSPMKGHSHVYWYRQLPEEGLKFMVYLQKENIIDESGMPKERFSAEFPKEGPSILRIQQVVRGDSAAYFCASSPGLAGEGPAEQFFGPGTRLTVL.

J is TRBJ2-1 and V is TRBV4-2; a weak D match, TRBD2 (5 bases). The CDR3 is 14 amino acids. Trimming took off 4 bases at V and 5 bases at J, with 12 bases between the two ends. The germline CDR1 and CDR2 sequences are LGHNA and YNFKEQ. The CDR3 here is CASSPLRDNNEQFF. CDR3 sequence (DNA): TGTGCCAGCAGCCCTCTGAGGGATAACAATGAGCAGTTCTTC.

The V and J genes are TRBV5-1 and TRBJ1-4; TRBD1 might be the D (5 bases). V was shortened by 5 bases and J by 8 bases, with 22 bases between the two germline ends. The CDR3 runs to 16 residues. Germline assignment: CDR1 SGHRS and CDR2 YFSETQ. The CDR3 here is CASSLAGGQGREKLFF. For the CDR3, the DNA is TGCGCCAGCAGTCTCGCCGGAGGGCAGGGTAGGGAAAAACTGTTTTTT.